This TCR beta chain was found in a study of CD4 T cells in relation to SARS-CoV-2 and coronaviruses. Study context: Shared crossreactive spike epitopes were mapped to their HLA restriction.

Comment on this clone: Distinct nucleotide sequences in the sample also encode this CDR3.

The method was immunoSEQ multiplex PCR; TCRdb's version includes in-frame clones alone and lacks a portion of them. The sample lists more than 55,000 clones; 86% were seen once. The unexposed donors gave CD4+ T cells in about 2011-2019, prior to COVID-19. CDR1 is LGHDT, CDR2 YNNKEL, per germline (reference sequence). V was pared by 1 base and J by 5 bases, with 1 base between. The CDR3 loop spans 11 amino acids. Sample: memory CD4+ T cells from PBMCs. The chain joins TRBV3-1 (or the pseudogene TRBV3-2) to TRBJ2-3; D is unclear. This receptor was taken from a human donor in good health. The CDR3 sequence is CASSQGDTQYF. Here the CDR3 DNA reads TGTGCCAGCAGCCAAGGAGATACGCAGTATTTT.